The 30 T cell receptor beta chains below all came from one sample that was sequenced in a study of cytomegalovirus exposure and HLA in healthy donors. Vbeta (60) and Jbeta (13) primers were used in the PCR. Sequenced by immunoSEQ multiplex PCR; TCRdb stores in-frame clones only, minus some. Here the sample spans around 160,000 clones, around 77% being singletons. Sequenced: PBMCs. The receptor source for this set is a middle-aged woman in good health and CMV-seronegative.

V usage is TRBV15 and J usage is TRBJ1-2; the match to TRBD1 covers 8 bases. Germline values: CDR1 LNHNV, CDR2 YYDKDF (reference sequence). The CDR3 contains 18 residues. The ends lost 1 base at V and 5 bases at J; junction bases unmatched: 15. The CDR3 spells CATSRGDGQGGIRYGYTF. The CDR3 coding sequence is TGTGCCACCAGCAGAGGGGATGGACAGGGAGGGATCCGGTATGGCTACACCTTC.

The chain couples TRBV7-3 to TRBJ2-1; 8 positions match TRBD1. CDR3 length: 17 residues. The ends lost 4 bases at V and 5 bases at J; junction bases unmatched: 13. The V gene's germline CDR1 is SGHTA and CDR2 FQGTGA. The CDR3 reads CASSSPRGPSLDNEQFF. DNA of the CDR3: TGTGCCAGCAGCTCCCCCAGGGGGCCTTCCTTAGACAATGAGCAGTTCTTC.

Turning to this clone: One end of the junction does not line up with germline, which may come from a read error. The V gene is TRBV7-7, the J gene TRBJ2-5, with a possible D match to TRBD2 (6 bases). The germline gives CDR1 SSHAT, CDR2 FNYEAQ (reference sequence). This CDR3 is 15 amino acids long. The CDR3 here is CASSSGTGLQETQYF. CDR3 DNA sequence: TGTGCTAGCAGCTCCGGCACGGGACTCCAAGAGACCCAGTACTTC.

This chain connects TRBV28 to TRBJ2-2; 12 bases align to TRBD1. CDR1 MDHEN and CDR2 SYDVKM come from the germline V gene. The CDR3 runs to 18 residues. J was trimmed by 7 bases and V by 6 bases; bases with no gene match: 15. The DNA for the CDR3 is TGTGCCAGCAGCACTGCACCGGGACAGGGGGCTAAAGGCGGGGAGCTGTTTTTT. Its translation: CASSTAPGQGAKGGELFF.

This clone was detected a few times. The CDR3 bases are TGCAGCGTTGGGACTAGTGAAGCCGGGGAGCTGTTTTTT. Protein product: CSVGTSEAGELFF. The chain employs TRBV29-1 and TRBJ2-2; TRBD2 agrees at 7 bases. The CDR3 has 13 amino acids. Germline-derived CDR1 and CDR2 are SQVTM and ANQGSEA. The ends lost 4 bases at V and 6 bases at J; junction bases unmatched: 5.

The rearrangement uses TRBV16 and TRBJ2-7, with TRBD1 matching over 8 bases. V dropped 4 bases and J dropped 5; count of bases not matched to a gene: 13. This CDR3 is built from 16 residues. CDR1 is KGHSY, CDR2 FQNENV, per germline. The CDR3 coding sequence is TGTGCCAGCAGCCCCCGCCGCGCAGGGGGCAGGGACGAGCAGTACTTC. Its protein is CASSPRRAGGRDEQYF.

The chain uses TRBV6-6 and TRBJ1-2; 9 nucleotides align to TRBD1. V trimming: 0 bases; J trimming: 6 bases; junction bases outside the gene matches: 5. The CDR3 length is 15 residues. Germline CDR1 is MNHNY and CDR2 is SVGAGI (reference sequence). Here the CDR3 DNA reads TGTGCCAGCAGTTACTCTAGGGGACAGGGAGATGGCTACACCTTC. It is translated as CASSYSRGQGDGYTF.

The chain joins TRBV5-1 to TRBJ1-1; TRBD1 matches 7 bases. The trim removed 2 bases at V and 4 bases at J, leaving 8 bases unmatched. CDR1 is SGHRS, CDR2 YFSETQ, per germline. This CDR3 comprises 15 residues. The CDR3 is CASSLNRYRGTEAFF. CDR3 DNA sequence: TGCGCCAGCAGCTTAAACCGGTACAGGGGCACTGAAGCTTTCTTT.

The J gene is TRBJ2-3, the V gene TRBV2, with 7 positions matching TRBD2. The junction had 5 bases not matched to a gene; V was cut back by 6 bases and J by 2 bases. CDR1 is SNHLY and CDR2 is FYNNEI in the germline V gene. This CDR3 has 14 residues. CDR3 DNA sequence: TGTGCCAGCAGACGGGAGGTTAACACAGATACGCAGTATTTT. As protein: CASRREVNTDTQYF.

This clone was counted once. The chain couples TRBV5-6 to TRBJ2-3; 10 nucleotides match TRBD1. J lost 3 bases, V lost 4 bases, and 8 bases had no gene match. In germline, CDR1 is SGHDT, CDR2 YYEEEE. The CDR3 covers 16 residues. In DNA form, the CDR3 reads TGTGCCAGCAGCCCGGACAGGGGGAGGAAAACAGATACGCAGTATTTT. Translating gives CASSPDRGRKTDTQYF.

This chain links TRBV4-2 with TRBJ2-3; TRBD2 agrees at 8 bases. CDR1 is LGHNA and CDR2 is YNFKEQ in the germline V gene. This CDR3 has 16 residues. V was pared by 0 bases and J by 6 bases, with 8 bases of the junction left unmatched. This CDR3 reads CASSQESGLVVDTQYF. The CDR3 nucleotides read TGTGCCAGCAGCCAAGAGTCGGGACTAGTTGTGGATACGCAGTATTTT.

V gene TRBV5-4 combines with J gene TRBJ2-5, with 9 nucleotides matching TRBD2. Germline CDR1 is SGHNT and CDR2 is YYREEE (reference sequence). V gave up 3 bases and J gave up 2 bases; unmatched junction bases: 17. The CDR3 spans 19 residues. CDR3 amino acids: CASSSWGSSGRSGQETQYF. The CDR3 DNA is TGTGCCAGCAGCTCATGGGGGAGTAGCGGGAGAAGTGGTCAAGAGACCCAGTACTTC. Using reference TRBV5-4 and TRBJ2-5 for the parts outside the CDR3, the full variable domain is ETGVTQSPTHLIKTRGQQVTLRCSSQSGHNTVSWYQQALGQGPQFIFQYYREEENGRGNFPPRFSGLQFPNYSSELNVNALELDDSALYLCASSSWGSSGRSGQETQYFGPGTRLLVL.

CDR3 nucleotide sequence: TGTGCCTGGATCCCGACAGGGAACTATGGCTACACCTTC. As protein: CAWIPTGNYGYTF. The genes are TRBV30 and TRBJ1-2; 7 bases agree with TRBD1. With 4 bases clipped from V and 2 bases from J, the junction kept 4 bases outside the gene matches. CDR1 and CDR2 from the germline V gene are GTSNPN and SVGIG (reference sequence). The CDR3 has 13 residues.

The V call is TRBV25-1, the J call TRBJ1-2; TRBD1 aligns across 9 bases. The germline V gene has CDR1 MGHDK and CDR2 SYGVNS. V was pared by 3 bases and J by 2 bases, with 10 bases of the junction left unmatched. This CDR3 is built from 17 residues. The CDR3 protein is CASSDRTSGTGNYGYTF. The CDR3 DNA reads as TGTGCCAGCAGTGATCGCACCTCCGGGACAGGGAACTATGGCTACACCTTC.

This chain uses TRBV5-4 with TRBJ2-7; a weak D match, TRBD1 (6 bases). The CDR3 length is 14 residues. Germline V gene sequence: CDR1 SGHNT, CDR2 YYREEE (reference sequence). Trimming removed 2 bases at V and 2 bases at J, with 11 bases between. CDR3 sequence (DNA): TGTGCCAGCAGCTTTTGGACAGCAACCTACGAGCAGTACTTC. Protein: CASSFWTATYEQYF.

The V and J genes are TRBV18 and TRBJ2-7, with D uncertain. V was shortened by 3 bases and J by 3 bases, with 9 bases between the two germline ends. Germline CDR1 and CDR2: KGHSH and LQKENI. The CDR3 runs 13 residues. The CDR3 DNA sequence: TGTGCCAGCTCACCGGCAGTAAACTACGAGCAGTACTTC. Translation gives CASSPAVNYEQYF.

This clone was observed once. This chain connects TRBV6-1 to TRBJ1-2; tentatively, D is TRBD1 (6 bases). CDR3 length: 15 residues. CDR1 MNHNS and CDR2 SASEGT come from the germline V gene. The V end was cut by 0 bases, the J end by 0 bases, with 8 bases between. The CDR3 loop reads CASSEARTANYGYTF. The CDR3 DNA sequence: TGTGCCAGCAGTGAAGCGCGGACAGCTAACTATGGCTACACCTTC.

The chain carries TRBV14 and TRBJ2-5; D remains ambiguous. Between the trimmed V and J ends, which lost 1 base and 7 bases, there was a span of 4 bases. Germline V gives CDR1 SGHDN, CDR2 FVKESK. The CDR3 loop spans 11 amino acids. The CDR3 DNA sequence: TGTGCCAGCAGCCAAGGGCTGACCCAGTACTTC. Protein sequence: CASSQGLTQYF.

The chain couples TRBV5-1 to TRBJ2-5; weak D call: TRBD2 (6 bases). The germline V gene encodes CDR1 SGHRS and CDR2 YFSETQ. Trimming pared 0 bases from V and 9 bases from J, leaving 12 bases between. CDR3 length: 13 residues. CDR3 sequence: CASSLGSSGAQYF. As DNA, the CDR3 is TGCGCCAGCAGCTTGGGCTCATCGGGGGCCCAGTACTTC.

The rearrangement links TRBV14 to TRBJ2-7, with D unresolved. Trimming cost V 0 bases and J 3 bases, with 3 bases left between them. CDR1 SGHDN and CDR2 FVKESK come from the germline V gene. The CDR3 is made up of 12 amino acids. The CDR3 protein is CASSQDHYEQYF. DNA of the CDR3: TGTGCCAGCAGCCAAGACCACTACGAGCAGTACTTC. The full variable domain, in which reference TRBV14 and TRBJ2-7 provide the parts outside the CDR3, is EAGVTQFPSHSVIEKGQTVTLRCDPISGHDNLYWYRRVMGKEIKFLLHFVKESKQDESGMPNNRFLAERTGGTYSTLKVQPAELEDSGVYFCASSQDHYEQYFGPGTRLTVT.

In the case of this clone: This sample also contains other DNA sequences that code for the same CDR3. The CDR3 is CAWSLQETQYF. The CDR3 DNA reads as TGTGCCTGGAGTTTACAAGAGACCCAGTACTTC. The V and J genes are TRBV30 and TRBJ2-5, with D hard to call. V was shortened by 2 bases and J by 2 bases, with 3 bases between the two germline ends. CDR1 and CDR2 (germline): GTSNPN, SVGIG (reference sequence). The CDR3 length is 11 residues.

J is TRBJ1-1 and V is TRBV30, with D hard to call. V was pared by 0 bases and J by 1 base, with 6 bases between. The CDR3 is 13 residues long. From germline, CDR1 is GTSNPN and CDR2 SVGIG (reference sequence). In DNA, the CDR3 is TGTGCCTGGAGTGTGCAGCGGAACACTGAAGCTTTCTTT. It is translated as CAWSVQRNTEAFF.

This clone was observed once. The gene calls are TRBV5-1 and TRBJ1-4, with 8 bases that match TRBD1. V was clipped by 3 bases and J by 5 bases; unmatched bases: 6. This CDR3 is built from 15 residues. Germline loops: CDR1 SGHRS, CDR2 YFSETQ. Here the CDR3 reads CASSYLTGENEKLFF. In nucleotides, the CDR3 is TGCGCCAGCAGCTACTTGACAGGGGAGAATGAAAAACTGTTTTTT.

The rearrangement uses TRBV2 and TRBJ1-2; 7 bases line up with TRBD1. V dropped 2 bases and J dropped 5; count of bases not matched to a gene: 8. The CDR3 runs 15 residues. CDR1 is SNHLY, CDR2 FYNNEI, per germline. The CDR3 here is CASSETQGVGYGYTF. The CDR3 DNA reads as TGTGCCAGCAGTGAAACCCAGGGGGTCGGGTATGGCTACACCTTC. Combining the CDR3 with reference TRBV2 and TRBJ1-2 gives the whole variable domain EPEVTQTPSHQVTQMGQEVILRCVPISNHLYFYWYRQILGQKVEFLVSFYNNEISEKSEIFDDQFSVERPDGSNFTLKIRSTKLEDSAMYFCASSETQGVGYGYTFGSGTRLTVV.

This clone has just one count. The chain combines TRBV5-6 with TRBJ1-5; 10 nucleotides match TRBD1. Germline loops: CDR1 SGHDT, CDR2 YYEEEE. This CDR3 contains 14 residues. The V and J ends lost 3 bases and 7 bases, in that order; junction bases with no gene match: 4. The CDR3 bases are TGTGCCAGCAGCTCGACAGGGGGCAGGCAGCCCCAGCATTTT. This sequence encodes CASSSTGGRQPQHF.

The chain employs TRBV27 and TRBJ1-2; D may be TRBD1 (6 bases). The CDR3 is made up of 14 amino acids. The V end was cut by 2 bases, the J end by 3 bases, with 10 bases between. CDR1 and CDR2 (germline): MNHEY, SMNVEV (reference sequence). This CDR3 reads CASSLQGGDYGYTF. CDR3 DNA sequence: TGTGCCAGCAGTTTACAAGGGGGAGACTATGGCTACACCTTC.

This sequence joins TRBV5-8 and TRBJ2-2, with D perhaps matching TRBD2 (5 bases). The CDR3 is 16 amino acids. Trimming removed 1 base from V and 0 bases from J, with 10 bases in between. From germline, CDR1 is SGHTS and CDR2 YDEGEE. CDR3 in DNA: TGTGCCAGCAGCTTGCGGAGGCCTACGAACACCGGGGAGCTGTTTTTT. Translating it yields CASSLRRPTNTGELFF.

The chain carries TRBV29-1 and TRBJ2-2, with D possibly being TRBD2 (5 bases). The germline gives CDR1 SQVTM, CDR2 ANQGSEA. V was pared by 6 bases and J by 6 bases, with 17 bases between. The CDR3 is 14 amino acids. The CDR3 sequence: CSVSRGIPSGELFF. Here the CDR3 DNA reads TGCAGCGTCAGCCGGGGTATACCCTCCGGGGAGCTGTTTTTT.

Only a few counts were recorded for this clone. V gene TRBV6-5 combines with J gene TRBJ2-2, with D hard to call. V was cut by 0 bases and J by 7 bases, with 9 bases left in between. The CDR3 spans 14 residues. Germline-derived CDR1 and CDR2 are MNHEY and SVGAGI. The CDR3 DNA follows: TGTGCCAGCAGTTACTCTGGCGGTAACGGGGAGCTGTTTTTT. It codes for CASSYSGGNGELFF.

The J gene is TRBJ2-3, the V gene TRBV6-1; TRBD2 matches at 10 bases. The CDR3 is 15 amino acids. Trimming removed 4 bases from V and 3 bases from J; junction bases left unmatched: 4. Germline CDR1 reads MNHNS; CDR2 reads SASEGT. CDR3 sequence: CASSVLAGSTDTQYF. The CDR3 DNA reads TGTGCCAGCAGTGTACTAGCGGGAAGTACAGATACGCAGTATTTT.